The 12 T cell receptor beta chains listed next were all sequenced from one sample in a study of CD8+CD57+ T cells in acquired aplastic anemia (dated by TCRdb to the late 2010s). The sequencer listed for this sample is Illumina HiSeq 2000. Genomic DNA was used as template for profiling of TCR beta VDJ combinations and CDR3 sequences. TCRdb took the public reads, trimmed them with fastp at Q25, ran MiXCR for clone calling and kept in-frame beta chains. Merged by CDR3 protein, the rows form single entries marked with the most common genes and DNA. This sample is represented by more than 100,000 distinct CDR3 sequences; approximately 41% of them were singletons. The ten largest make up 7.5% to 9.5% of the sample. The sequenced sample consisted of sorted CD4+, CD8+, or CD8+CD57+ T cells (not recorded which) from PBMCs. The receptors derive from a human donor in good health, serving as a control.

This clonotype was observed at least ten times. This chain joins TRBV4-2 and TRBJ2-7; TRBD2 might be the D (5 bases). CDR1 LGHNA and CDR2 YNFKEQ come from the germline V gene. V was trimmed by 0 bases and J by 4 bases, leaving 10 bases between them. This CDR3 comprises 14 residues. The CDR3 region has the DNA TGTGCCAGCAGCCAAGACCGGGGTAGGTACGAGCAGTACTTC. The encoded protein is CASSQDRGRYEQYF.

The V gene is TRBV7-2, the J gene TRBJ1-2; D possibly corresponds to TRBD1 (5 bases). Germline values: CDR1 SGHTA, CDR2 FQGNSA. This CDR3 is 13 amino acids long. V was cut by 4 bases and J by 3 bases, with 9 bases left in between. The DNA for the CDR3 is TGTGCCAGCAGCTCGGCAGGGCACTATGGCTACACCTTC. Its protein product is CASSSAGHYGYTF.

As concerns this clonotype: At one of its ends the junction is not consistent with the germline gene, which may arise from a read error. This chain links TRBV19 with TRBJ2-5; 10 nucleotides line up with TRBD2. The CDR3 extends over 14 amino acids. Germline CDR1 and CDR2: LNHDA and SQIVND (reference sequence). CDR3 protein: CASSNLAGGETQHF. CDR3 DNA: TGTGCCAGTAGTAACTTAGCGGGAGGAGAGACCCAGCACTTC.

This clonotype was detected many times. This rearrangement joins TRBV20-1 to TRBJ1-5; the match to TRBD1 covers 8 bases. The length of the CDR3 is 12 residues. V shed 3 bases and J 5 bases; nucleotides not matched to a gene: 0. Germline CDR1 DFQATT, CDR2 SNEGSKA (reference sequence). CDR3 in DNA: TGCAGTGCTAGGGACAGGGATCAGCCCCAGCATTTT. Protein product: CSARDRDQPQHF.

This clonotype came up many times. The chain's CDR3 is CASSLGTGMGGGYTF. For the CDR3, the DNA is TGTGCCAGCAGTTTGGGGACAGGGATGGGGGGTGGCTACACCTTC. The rearrangement joins TRBV6-5 to TRBJ1-2; 9 bases map to TRBD1. Germline CDR1 is MNHEY and CDR2 is SVGAGI. Trimming cost V 4 bases and J 7 bases; bases outside gene matches: 10. This CDR3 is 15 amino acids long.

This clonotype showed up just once. The chain carries TRBV5-1 and TRBJ1-6; the match to TRBD1 covers 7 bases. This CDR3 region has 15 residues. CDR1 and CDR2 (germline): SGHRS, YFSETQ. Trimming took 4 bases from V and 5 from J; bases not matched to a gene: 6. The CDR3 DNA is TGCGCCAGCAGCCCCAGGACAGGAGATAATTCACCCCTCCACTTT. This codes for CASSPRTGDNSPLHF.

This clonotype has a count of ten or more. This chain uses TRBV2 with TRBJ1-5; tentative D call: TRBD1 (5 bases). Germline V gene lookup returns CDR1 SNHLY and CDR2 FYNNEI. This CDR3 is 15 amino acids long. V was shortened by 3 bases and J by 7 bases, with 16 bases between the two germline ends. The CDR3 region has the DNA TGTGCCAGCAGTGAGGAACCAGGGTTGAGACAGCCCCAGCATTTT. Its translation is CASSEEPGLRQPQHF.

The CDR3 nucleotides read TGCGCCAGCAGCTTGTCTGAGTCCGCTCAGTACTTC. Protein product: CASSLSESAQYF. The rearrangement links TRBV5-1 to TRBJ2-7; D gene uncertain. V lost 1 base and J lost 10, with 12 bases in between. CDR3 length: 12 amino acids. Germline-derived CDR1 and CDR2 are SGHRS and YFSETQ.

The CDR3 DNA sequence: TGCAGCGTACGGACTAGCGGGGAGACCCAGTACTTC. It yields the protein CSVRTSGETQYF. The rearrangement uses TRBV29-1 and TRBJ2-5, with 11 nucleotides matching TRBD2. Trimming cost V 6 bases and J 5 bases; bases outside gene matches: 2. CDR1 SQVTM and CDR2 ANQGSEA come from the germline V gene. The CDR3 extends over 12 amino acids.

The rearrangement links TRBV20-1 to TRBJ1-6; D is ambiguous. CDR3 length equals 12 residues. V was pared by 4 bases and J by 8 bases, with 9 bases between. Germline CDR1 reads DFQATT; CDR2 reads SNEGSKA (reference sequence). The CDR3 region has the DNA TGCAGTGCTACTGGGTTACATTCACCCCTCCACTTT. This codes for CSATGLHSPLHF.

This clonotype was recorded once. The conserved final phenylalanine or tryptophan is absent from the CDR3, which likely points to a read error. V and J are TRBV11-1 and TRBJ1-1, with D unresolved. The germline V gene encodes CDR1 SGHAT and CDR2 FQDESV (reference sequence). This CDR3 region has 12 residues. The V end lost 5 bases, the J end lost 2 bases, and 6 bases lay between the germline ends. For the CDR3, the DNA is TGTGCCAGCAGCCTGACTAACACTGAAGCTTTCCTT. The encoded protein is CASSLTNTEAFL.

This clonotype was recorded at least ten times. Because it lacks the conserved phenylalanine or tryptophan at the end, this CDR3 is likely a read error. The chain is built from TRBV5-1 and TRBJ2-5; D perhaps matches TRBD1 (6 bases). V shed 4 bases and J shed 2 bases, with 12 bases lying between them. Germline V gene sequence: CDR1 SGHRS, CDR2 YFSETQ. There are 14 residues in the CDR3. CDR3 in DNA: TGCGCCAGCAGCCGAGGACAGTCGCAAGAGACCCAGTACCTC. Amino acid sequence: CASSRGQSQETQYL.